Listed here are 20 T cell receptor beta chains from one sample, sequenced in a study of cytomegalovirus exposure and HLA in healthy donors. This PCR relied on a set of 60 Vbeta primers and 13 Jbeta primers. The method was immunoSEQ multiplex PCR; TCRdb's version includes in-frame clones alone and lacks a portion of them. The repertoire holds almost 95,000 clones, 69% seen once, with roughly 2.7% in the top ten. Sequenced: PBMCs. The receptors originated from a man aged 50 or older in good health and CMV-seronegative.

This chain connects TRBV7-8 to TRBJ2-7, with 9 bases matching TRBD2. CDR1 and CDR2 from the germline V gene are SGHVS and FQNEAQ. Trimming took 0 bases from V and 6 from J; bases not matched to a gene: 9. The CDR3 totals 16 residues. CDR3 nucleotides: TGTGCCAGCAGCTTAGCGTTAGCGGGAGTGGCGGCCGAGCAGTACGTC. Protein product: CASSLALAGVAAEQYV.

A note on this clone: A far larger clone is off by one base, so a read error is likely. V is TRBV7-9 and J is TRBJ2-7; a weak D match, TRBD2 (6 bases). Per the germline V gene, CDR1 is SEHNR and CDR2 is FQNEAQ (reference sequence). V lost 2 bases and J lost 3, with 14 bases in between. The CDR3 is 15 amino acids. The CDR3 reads CASSLSSGDVYEQYF. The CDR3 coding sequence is TGTGCCAGCAGCTTATCATCGGGGGATGTCTACGAGCAGTACTTC.

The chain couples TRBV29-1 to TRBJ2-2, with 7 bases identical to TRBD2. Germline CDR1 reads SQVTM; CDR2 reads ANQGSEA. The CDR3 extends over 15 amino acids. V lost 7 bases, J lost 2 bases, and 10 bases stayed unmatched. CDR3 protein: CSASSGGSNTGELFF. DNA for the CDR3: TGCAGCGCTTCCTCCGGGGGGAGTAACACCGGGGAGCTGTTTTTT.

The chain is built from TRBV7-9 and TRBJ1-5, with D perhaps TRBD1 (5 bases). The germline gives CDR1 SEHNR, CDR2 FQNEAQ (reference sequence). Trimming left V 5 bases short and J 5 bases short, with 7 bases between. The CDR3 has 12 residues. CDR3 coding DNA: TGTGCCAGCAGCGAGACAGATCAGCCCCAGCATTTT. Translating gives CASSETDQPQHF.

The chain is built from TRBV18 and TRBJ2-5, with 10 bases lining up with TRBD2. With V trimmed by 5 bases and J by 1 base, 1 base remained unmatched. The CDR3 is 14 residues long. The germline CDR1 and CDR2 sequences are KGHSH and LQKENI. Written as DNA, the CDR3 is TGTGCCAGCTCATTAGCGGGGGGCCAAGAGACCCAGTACTTC. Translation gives CASSLAGGQETQYF.

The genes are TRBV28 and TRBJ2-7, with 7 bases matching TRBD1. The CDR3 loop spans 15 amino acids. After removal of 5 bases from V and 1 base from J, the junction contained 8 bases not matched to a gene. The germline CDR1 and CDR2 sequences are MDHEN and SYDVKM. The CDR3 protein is CASSPPRDRSYEQYF. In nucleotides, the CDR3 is TGTGCCAGCAGTCCACCACGGGACAGATCCTACGAGCAGTACTTC.

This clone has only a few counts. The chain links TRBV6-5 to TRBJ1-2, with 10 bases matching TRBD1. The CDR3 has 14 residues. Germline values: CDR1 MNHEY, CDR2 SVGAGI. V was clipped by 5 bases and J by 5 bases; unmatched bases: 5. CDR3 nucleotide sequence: TGTGCCAGCAGTCCGGGACAGGGGCGTTATGGCTACACCTTC. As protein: CASSPGQGRYGYTF.

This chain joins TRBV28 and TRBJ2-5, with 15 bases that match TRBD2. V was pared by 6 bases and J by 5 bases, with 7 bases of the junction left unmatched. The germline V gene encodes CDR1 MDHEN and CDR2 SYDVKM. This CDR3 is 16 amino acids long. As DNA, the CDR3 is TGTGCCAGCAGCCTTCCCGGACTAGCGGGGGGGGAGACCCAGTACTTC. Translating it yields CASSLPGLAGGETQYF. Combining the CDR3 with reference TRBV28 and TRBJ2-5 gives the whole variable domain DVKVTQSSRYLVKRTGEKVFLECVQDMDHENMFWYRQDPGLGLRLIYFSYDVKMKEKGDIPEGYSVSREKKERFSLILESASTNQTSMYLCASSLPGLAGGETQYFGPGTRLLVL.

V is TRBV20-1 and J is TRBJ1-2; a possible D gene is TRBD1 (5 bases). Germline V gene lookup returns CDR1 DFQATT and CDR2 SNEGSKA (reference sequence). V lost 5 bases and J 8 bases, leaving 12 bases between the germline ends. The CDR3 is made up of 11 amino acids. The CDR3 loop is CSAAGLRGYTF. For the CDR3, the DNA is TGCAGTGCTGCGGGGCTCCGGGGCTACACCTTC.

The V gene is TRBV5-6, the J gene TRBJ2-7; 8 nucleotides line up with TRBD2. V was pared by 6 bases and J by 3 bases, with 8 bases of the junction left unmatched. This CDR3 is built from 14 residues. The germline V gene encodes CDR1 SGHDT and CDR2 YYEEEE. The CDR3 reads CASTVGGTSYEQYF. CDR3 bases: TGTGCCAGCACGGTCGGGGGGACTAGCTACGAGCAGTACTTC.

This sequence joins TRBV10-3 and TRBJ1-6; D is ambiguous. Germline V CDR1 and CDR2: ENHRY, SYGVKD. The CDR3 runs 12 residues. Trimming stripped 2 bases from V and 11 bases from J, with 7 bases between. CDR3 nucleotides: TGTGCCATCAGTGAGACCGACACACCCCTCCACTTT. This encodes CAISETDTPLHF.

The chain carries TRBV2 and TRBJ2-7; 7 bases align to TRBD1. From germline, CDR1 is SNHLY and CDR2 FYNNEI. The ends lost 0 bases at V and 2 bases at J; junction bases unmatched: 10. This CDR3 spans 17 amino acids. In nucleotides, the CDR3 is TGTGCCAGCAGTGAAGCGCCCCCCGGGACAGTCACCTACGAGCAGTACTTC. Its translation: CASSEAPPGTVTYEQYF.

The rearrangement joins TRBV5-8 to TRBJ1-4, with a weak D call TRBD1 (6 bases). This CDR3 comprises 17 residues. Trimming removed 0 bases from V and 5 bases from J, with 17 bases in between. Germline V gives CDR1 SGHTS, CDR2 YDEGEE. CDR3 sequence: CASSLADLGARNEKLFF. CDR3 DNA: TGTGCCAGCAGCTTGGCCGATTTGGGGGCCAGAAATGAAAAACTGTTTTTT.

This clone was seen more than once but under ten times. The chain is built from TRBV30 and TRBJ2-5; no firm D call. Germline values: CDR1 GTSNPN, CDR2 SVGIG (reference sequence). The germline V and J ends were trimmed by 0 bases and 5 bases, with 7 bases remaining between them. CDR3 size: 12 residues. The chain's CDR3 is CAWSVTRETQYF. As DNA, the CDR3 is TGTGCCTGGAGTGTTACCCGGGAGACCCAGTACTTC.

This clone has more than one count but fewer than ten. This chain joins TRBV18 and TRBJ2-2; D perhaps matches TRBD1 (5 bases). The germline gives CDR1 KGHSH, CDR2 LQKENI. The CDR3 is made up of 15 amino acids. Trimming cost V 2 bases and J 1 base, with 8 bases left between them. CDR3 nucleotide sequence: TGTGCCAGCTCACCATTTACAGGGAACACCGGGGAGCTGTTTTTT. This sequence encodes CASSPFTGNTGELFF.

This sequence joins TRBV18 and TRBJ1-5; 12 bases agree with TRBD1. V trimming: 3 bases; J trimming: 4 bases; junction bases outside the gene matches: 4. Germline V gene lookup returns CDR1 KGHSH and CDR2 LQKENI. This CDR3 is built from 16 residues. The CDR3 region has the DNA TGTGCCAGCTCACCGGGGACAGGGGGCGAAAATCAGCCCCAGCATTTT. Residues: CASSPGTGGENQPQHF.

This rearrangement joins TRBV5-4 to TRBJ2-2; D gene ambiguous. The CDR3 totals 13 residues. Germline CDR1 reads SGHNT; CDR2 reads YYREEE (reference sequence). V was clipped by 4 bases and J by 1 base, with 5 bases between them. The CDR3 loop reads CASSPRNTGELFF. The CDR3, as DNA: TGTGCCAGCAGCCCCAGGAACACCGGGGAGCTGTTTTTT.

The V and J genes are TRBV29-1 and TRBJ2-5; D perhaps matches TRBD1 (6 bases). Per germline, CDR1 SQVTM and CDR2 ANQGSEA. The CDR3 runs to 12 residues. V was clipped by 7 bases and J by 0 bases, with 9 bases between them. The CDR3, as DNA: TGCAGCGCAGGGACATACCAAGAGACCCAGTACTTC. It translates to CSAGTYQETQYF.

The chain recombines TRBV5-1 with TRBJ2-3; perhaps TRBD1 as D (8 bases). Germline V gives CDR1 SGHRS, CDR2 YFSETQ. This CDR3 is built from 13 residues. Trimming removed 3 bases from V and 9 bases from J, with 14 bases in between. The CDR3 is CASSWTGTITQYF. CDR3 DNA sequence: TGCGCCAGCAGCTGGACAGGGACTATCACGCAGTATTTT.

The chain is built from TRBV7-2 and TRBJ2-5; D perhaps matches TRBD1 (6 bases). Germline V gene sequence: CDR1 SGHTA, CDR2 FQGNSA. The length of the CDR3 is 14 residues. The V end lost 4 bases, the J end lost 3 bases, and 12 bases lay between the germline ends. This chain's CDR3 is CASSYLTGKETQYF. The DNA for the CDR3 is TGTGCCAGCAGCTATCTGACAGGTAAAGAGACCCAGTACTTC.